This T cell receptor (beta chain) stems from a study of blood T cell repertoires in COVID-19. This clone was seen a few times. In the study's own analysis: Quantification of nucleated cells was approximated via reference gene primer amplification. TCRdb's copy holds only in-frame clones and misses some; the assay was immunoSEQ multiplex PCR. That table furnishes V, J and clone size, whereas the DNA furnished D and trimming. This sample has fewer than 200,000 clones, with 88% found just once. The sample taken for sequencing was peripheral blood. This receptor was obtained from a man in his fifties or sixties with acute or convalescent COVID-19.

The CDR3 region is CASSLGGALEAFF. CDR3 in DNA: TGTGCCAGCAGCCTAGGCGGGGCCCTTGAAGCTTTCTTT. The V call is TRBV3-1 (or the pseudogene TRBV3-2), the J call TRBJ1-1, with D perhaps matching TRBD1 (5 bases). Germline CDR1 and CDR2: LGHDT and YNNKEL (reference sequence). The CDR3 length is 13 residues. Trimming cost V 4 bases and J 7 bases, with 13 bases left between them.